The T cell receptor (beta chain) under discussion was sequenced for a study of blood T cells in healthy people across ages. Broader study findings: Unsorted PBMCs blocked a conclusive comparison of naive and antigen-experienced cells.

This clonotype was picked up a small number of times. What it binds is unknown. Sample-barcoded 5' priming and a J-beta primer mix drove a second PCR of 7 to 11 cycles. TCRdb redid the calling of the 5' RACE reads with MiXCR, one entry per CDR3 protein. The sample carries around 700,000 distinct CDR3 sequences, roughly 25% recorded once. CDR3 length equals 14 residues. CDR1 is SGHTA and CDR2 is FQGTGA in the germline V gene. The sample was also linked to a second study, of T cells of mothers and their children.

The clonotype originates from a boy between 5 and 17 years old in good health. The chain recombines TRBV7-3 with TRBJ2-5; perhaps TRBD2 as D (6 bases). The last part of the DNA fits TRBJ2-1 better; the J call may be wrong. Sequencing was performed on blood. The CDR3 region has the DNA TGTGCCAGCAGCTCCGGACTGGGGAGGAATGAGCAGTTCTTC. It yields the protein CASSSGLGRNEQFF.